These 19 T cell receptor beta chains were sequenced from one sample in a study of cytomegalovirus exposure and HLA in healthy donors. The PCR was carried out with 60 Vbeta primers and 13 Jbeta primers. Clones were sequenced by immunoSEQ multiplex PCR, and TCRdb holds only the in-frame ones, with some missing. Here the sample spans 90,000 to 95,000 clones, 65% to 85% being singletons. Sequenced input: PBMCs. These receptors all stem from a girl aged 2 to 9 in good health and CMV-seropositive.

The genes are TRBV29-1 and TRBJ1-2, with 11 bases aligning to TRBD1. V dropped 6 bases and J dropped 6; count of bases not matched to a gene: 3. This CDR3 has 12 residues. Germline V gene lookup returns CDR1 SQVTM and CDR2 ANQGSEA. CDR3 coding DNA: TGCAGCGTCTGGACAGGGGGCAATGGCTACACCTTC. Amino acids: CSVWTGGNGYTF.

The genes are TRBV27 and TRBJ2-5; D perhaps matches TRBD1 (6 bases). This CDR3 spans 12 amino acids. In germline, CDR1 is MNHEY, CDR2 SMNVEV (reference sequence). V was shortened by 10 bases and J by 7 bases, with 16 bases between the two germline ends. CDR3 DNA sequence: TGTGCCACCCAGGGGAAGTTGGGGACCCAGTACTTC. Amino acids: CATQGKLGTQYF.

The rearrangement uses TRBV6-1 and TRBJ2-3; D may be TRBD2 (6 bases). Trimming removed 6 bases from V and 1 base from J, with 11 bases in between. CDR3 size: 14 residues. Germline CDR1 MNHNS, CDR2 SASEGT. In DNA form, the CDR3 reads TGTGCCAGCAGCAAGGTAGCGGGCACAGATACGCAGTATTTT. As protein: CASSKVAGTDTQYF.

The gene calls are TRBV19 and TRBJ1-1; 10 bases match TRBD1. The CDR3 is 15 amino acids. Trimming cost V 1 base and J 8 bases; bases outside gene matches: 7. Germline CDR1 is LNHDA and CDR2 is SQIVND (reference sequence). CDR3: CASSIAATGGEEAFF. DNA of the CDR3: TGTGCCAGTAGTATAGCTGCGACAGGGGGCGAGGAAGCTTTCTTT.

This chain links TRBV7-9 with TRBJ1-2; no clear D gene. Germline V gene lookup returns CDR1 SEHNR and CDR2 FQNEAQ (reference sequence). The V end was cut by 1 base, the J end by 0 bases, with 12 bases between. The CDR3 is 16 amino acids. The DNA of the CDR3 is TGTGCCAGCAGCTTAGTAGCTACAAGTCCTAACTATGGCTACACCTTC. This translates into CASSLVATSPNYGYTF.

The chain uses TRBV6-1 and TRBJ2-7; TRBD2 is a possible D gene (6 bases). CDR1 MNHNS and CDR2 SASEGT come from the germline V gene. This CDR3 is built from 13 residues. The V and J ends lost 4 bases and 3 bases respectively, with 10 bases between them. The CDR3 sequence is CASSAYGGYEQYF. The DNA for the CDR3 is TGTGCCAGCAGTGCCTACGGGGGCTACGAGCAGTACTTC.

The chain employs TRBV28 and TRBJ1-2, with D uncertain. The CDR3 sequence is 15 residues long. Germline V CDR1 and CDR2: MDHEN, SYDVKM. The ends were cut back, 6 bases at V and 1 base at J, with 15 bases in the middle. The CDR3 sequence is CASRSSDGNNYGYTF. CDR3 sequence (DNA): TGTGCCAGCAGATCAAGCGACGGGAATAACTATGGCTACACCTTC.

The chain has TRBV29-1 and TRBJ1-2; D is uncertain. Per the germline V gene, CDR1 is SQVTM and CDR2 is ANQGSEA. V lost 3 bases and J 7 bases, leaving 9 bases between the germline ends. The CDR3 runs 11 residues. The CDR3 nucleotides read TGCAGCGTTGAGTCACAGCTTGGCTACACCTTC. Translation: CSVESQLGYTF.

This chain uses TRBV5-6 with TRBJ1-4; TRBD1 is a possible D gene (6 bases). The CDR3 covers 17 residues. Germline V CDR1 and CDR2: SGHDT, YYEEEE. The V and J ends lost 3 bases and 6 bases respectively, with 21 bases between them. The CDR3 DNA follows: TGTGCCAGCAGCTGCCGGGGGGCGGACTTAGATTATGAAAAACTGTTTTTT. It translates to CASSCRGADLDYEKLFF.

V usage is TRBV28 and J usage is TRBJ2-7; 9 nucleotides align to TRBD1. The germline V gene encodes CDR1 MDHEN and CDR2 SYDVKM. V lost 4 bases, J lost 1 base, and 8 bases stayed unmatched. CDR3 size: 16 residues. CDR3 coding DNA: TGTGCCAGCAGTTACAGGGGGCGCCTCCTATCCTACGAGCAGTACTTC. It is translated as CASSYRGRLLSYEQYF.

The gene calls are TRBV6-6 and TRBJ2-3; D unresolved. The V gene lost 3 bases and the J gene lost 3 bases, with 7 bases spanning the gap. Germline CDR1 reads MNHNY; CDR2 reads SVGAGI (reference sequence). The CDR3 is made up of 13 amino acids. CDR3 sequence: CASSYGTTDTQYF. The CDR3 DNA follows: TGTGCCAGCAGTTATGGCACAACAGATACGCAGTATTTT.

The chain couples TRBV1 to TRBJ2-7; TRBD2 is taken as the D call from the table, unchecked against the DNA. TRBV1 is annotated as a pseudogene. The CDR3 covers 12 residues. The CDR3 region is CTSSQDVDEQYF. CDR3 in DNA: TGCACCAGCAGCCAAGATGTCGACGAGCAGTACTTC.

The rearrangement joins TRBV19 to TRBJ2-7, with D perhaps TRBD2 (5 bases). Germline CDR1 reads LNHDA; CDR2 reads SQIVND (reference sequence). The CDR3 has 13 residues. Trimming took 0 bases from V and 6 from J, leaving 9 bases between them. The chain's CDR3 is CASSIDQRGEQYF. For the CDR3, the DNA is TGTGCCAGTAGTATAGATCAACGGGGCGAGCAGTACTTC. Supplemented by reference TRBV19 and TRBJ2-7, the full variable domain reads DGGITQSPKYLFRKEGQNVTLSCEQNLNHDAMYWYRQDPGQGLRLIYYSQIVNDFQKGDIAEGYSVSREKKESFPLTVTSAQKNPTAFYLCASSIDQRGEQYFGPGTRLTVT.

The V call is TRBV14, the J call TRBJ1-2; D remains unclear. V lost 0 bases and J 6 bases, leaving 14 bases between the germline ends. This CDR3 region has 15 residues. The germline CDR1 and CDR2 sequences are SGHDN and FVKESK. CDR3 sequence reads: CASSQDHSRPHGYTF. CDR3 DNA: TGTGCCAGCAGCCAAGATCACAGTAGACCCCATGGCTACACCTTC.

The chain couples TRBV6-5 to TRBJ2-7, with 8 positions matching TRBD1. Per the germline V gene, CDR1 is MNHEY and CDR2 is SVGAGI. Trimming took 6 bases from V and 6 from J; bases not matched to a gene: 10. This CDR3 region has 14 residues. CDR3 bases: TGTGCCAGCAGCCTTGGACAGGGAGGCTCCGAGCAGTACTTC. Amino acid sequence: CASSLGQGGSEQYF.

This clone was counted only a few times. The rearrangement joins TRBV9 to TRBJ2-1, with TRBD2 as a possible D gene (5 bases). Per germline, CDR1 SGDLS and CDR2 YYNGEE. This CDR3 region has 15 residues. V was shortened by 3 bases and J by 1 base, with 11 bases between the two germline ends. The CDR3 sequence is CASSEDQRSYNEQFF. As DNA, the CDR3 is TGTGCCAGCAGCGAAGACCAGCGGTCCTACAATGAGCAGTTCTTC.

The chain has TRBV28 and TRBJ2-3, with D possibly matching TRBD2 (5 bases). Germline CDR1 is MDHEN and CDR2 is SYDVKM. The V and J ends lost 4 bases and 4 bases respectively, with 15 bases between them. The CDR3 has 15 residues. DNA of the CDR3: TGTGCCAGCAGTTCAGTGGTGGGAGAGGCAGATACGCAGTATTTT. Translation: CASSSVVGEADTQYF.

The V and J genes are TRBV6-1 and TRBJ2-7, with D maybe TRBD1 (6 bases). The germline gives CDR1 MNHNS, CDR2 SASEGT. This CDR3 is 15 amino acids long. The V end lost 6 bases, the J end lost 3 bases, and 18 bases lay between the germline ends. This chain's CDR3 is CASRALLQGDYEQYF. The CDR3 DNA reads TGTGCCAGCAGAGCCCTCCTACAGGGAGACTACGAGCAGTACTTC.

This clone occurred a few times. This rearrangement joins TRBV4-2 to TRBJ1-4; D is possibly TRBD1 (5 bases). Germline assignment: CDR1 LGHNA and CDR2 YNFKEQ. This CDR3 comprises 15 residues. V lost 1 base to trimming and J lost 13 bases, with 19 bases between them. CDR3 sequence reads: CASSQVEGGTTGLFF. CDR3 in DNA: TGTGCCAGCAGCCAAGTTGAGGGAGGGACCACTGGACTGTTTTTT.